This entry lists 9 T cell receptor beta chains sequenced from one sample in a study of blood T cell repertoires in COVID-19. Sequencing used immunoSEQ multiplex PCR; TCRdb keeps in-frame clones, though not all of them. Seen here are 220,000 or so clones, approximately 80% observed once, and the top ten hold 3% to 3.5%. Sequencing was carried out using PBMCs or T cells enriched from blood (not recorded which). Receptors originate from a woman aged 55-70 years who had recovered from COVID-19.

CDR3 sequence: CSVEDLGETQYF. CDR3 DNA sequence: TGCAGCGTTGAAGATCTAGGAGAGACCCAGTACTTC. The rearrangement links TRBV29-1 to TRBJ2-5; no reliable D call. The CDR3 spans 12 residues. Germline V lookup: CDR1 SQVTM, CDR2 ANQGSEA. Deletions cut 0 bases from V and 4 bases from J, with 6 bases between.

V gene TRBV7-2 combines with J gene TRBJ1-1; TRBD1 might be the D (6 bases). Germline CDR1 and CDR2: SGHTA and FQGNSA. The V gene lost 6 bases and the J gene lost 1 base, with 15 bases spanning the gap. This CDR3 region has 15 residues. DNA for the CDR3: TGTGCCAGCAGAAGACAGGTGGGGGAGAACACTGAAGCTTTCTTT. This gives the protein CASRRQVGENTEAFF.

This clone showed up just once. The V gene is TRBV7-7, the J gene TRBJ2-2, with TRBD2 matching over 11 bases. Trimming at V came to 3 bases and at J to 1 base, leaving 1 base not matched to a gene. Germline-derived CDR1 and CDR2 are SSHAT and FNYEAQ (reference sequence). The length of the CDR3 is 16 residues. The CDR3 DNA reads as TGTGCCAGCAGCTTGACTAGCGGGAAGAACACCGGGGAGCTGTTTTTT. Amino acid sequence: CASSLTSGKNTGELFF.

The gene calls are TRBV6-5 and TRBJ2-7; 7 positions agree with TRBD1. The CDR3 has 15 amino acids. The germline gives CDR1 MNHEY, CDR2 SVGAGI. Unmatched junction bases numbered 7, after V lost 1 base and J lost 4 bases. The CDR3 nucleotides read TGTGCCAGCAGTTACTTGGGGACAGCTAGGTACGAGCAGTACTTC. Encoded protein: CASSYLGTARYEQYF.

The count of this clone is one. This sequence joins TRBV5-1 and TRBJ2-7; 8 nucleotides line up with TRBD1. Germline V lookup: CDR1 SGHRS, CDR2 YFSETQ. CDR3 length: 15 amino acids. V shed 2 bases and J 3 bases; nucleotides not matched to a gene: 7. The DNA of the CDR3 is TGCGCCAGCAGCTTCACAGGGGGATCTGGCTACGAGCAGTACTTC. Translation: CASSFTGGSGYEQYF. The full variable domain, rest sourced from reference TRBV5-1 and TRBJ2-7, is KAGVTQTPRYLIKTRGQQVTLSCSPISGHRSVSWYQQTPGQGLQFLFEYFSETQRNKGNFPGRFSGRQFSNSRSEMNVSTLELGDSALYLCASSFTGGSGYEQYFGPGTRLTVT.

The V call is TRBV7-9, the J call TRBJ1-6; 8 bases are a match to TRBD1. Trimming cost V 3 bases and J 9 bases; bases outside gene matches: 7. The CDR3 is made up of 15 amino acids. Germline-derived CDR1 and CDR2 are SEHNR and FQNEAQ (reference sequence). CDR3 protein: CASSLDRVVTSPLHF. The CDR3 DNA sequence: TGTGCCAGCAGCTTGGACAGGGTGGTTACTTCACCCCTCCACTTT.

The CDR3 coding sequence is TGTGCCAGCACCAACGACAGGGGATCGTACGAGCAGTACTTC. Encoded protein: CASTNDRGSYEQYF. This chain connects TRBV6-5 to TRBJ2-7, with TRBD1 matching 8 bases. Germline V gives CDR1 MNHEY, CDR2 SVGAGI. The CDR3 has 14 residues. V was pared by 7 bases and J by 4 bases, with 9 bases of the junction left unmatched.

V gene TRBV11-3 combines with J gene TRBJ1-1, with D possibly TRBD1 on 5 matching bases. This CDR3 has 14 residues. V lost 1 base to trimming and J lost 2 bases, with 8 bases between them. Per the germline V gene, CDR1 is SGHNT and CDR2 is YENEEA. The CDR3 DNA reads TGTGCCAGCAGCTTAGGACAGTCCAACACTGAAGCTTTCTTT. Protein: CASSLGQSNTEAFF.

This chain links TRBV2 with TRBJ1-3; D gene unclear. V was pared by 6 bases and J by 0 bases, with 12 bases between. The CDR3 is 15 residues long. CDR1 and CDR2 (germline): SNHLY, FYNNEI. CDR3 nucleotides: TGTGCCAGCAGACAACAGTTGAGCTCTGGAAACACCATATATTTT. As protein: CASRQQLSSGNTIYF. Complete variable domain (other parts from reference TRBV2 and TRBJ1-3): EPEVTQTPSHQVTQMGQEVILRCVPISNHLYFYWYRQILGQKVEFLVSFYNNEISEKSEIFDDQFSVERPDGSNFTLKIRSTKLEDSAMYFCASRQQLSSGNTIYFGEGSWLTVV.